The source of this T cell receptor (beta chain) is a study of vaccination and CD4 T cells after COVID-19. With 6 bases clipped from V and 4 bases from J, the junction kept 9 bases outside the gene matches. The CDR3 extends over 16 amino acids. The germline gives CDR1 MNHNS, CDR2 SASEGT. Researchers used the Oncomine TCR Beta short-read assay to sequence DNA from cultured CD4+ T cells. In this case, cultured CD4+ T cells provided the extracted genomic DNA. TCRdb redid the calling of the PCR reads with MiXCR, one entry per CDR3 protein. Here the sample spans roughly 14,000 distinct CDR3 sequences, less than 25% being singletons. Details on this clonotype: Antigen specificity is unknown.

Treatment denoted: approximately nine-day PBMC culture with coronavirus spike peptide pools or control peptides (ViraFEST assay). Once peptide pools had expanded antigen-specific T cells, ViraFEST sequenced TCRs. The TCR sequence derives from a human donor who had recovered from COVID-19. The rearrangement uses TRBV6-1 and TRBJ2-2; 9 bases agree with TRBD1. Here the sequenced sample was CD4+ T cells from blood, cultured in vitro, taken after SARS-CoV-2 vaccination. The CDR3 sequence: CASRLTGGKGTGELFF. CDR3 coding DNA: TGTGCCAGCAGACTGACAGGGGGAAAGGGCACCGGGGAGCTGTTTTTT.